Listed below are T cell receptor beta chains from one sample, sequenced in a study of cytomegalovirus exposure and HLA in healthy donors. Generated by immunoSEQ multiplex PCR, the TCRdb table keeps only in-frame clones and is missing some. This sample has about 130,000 clones, with less than 75% found just once. Material: PBMCs. The receptors were sampled from a woman aged 40 to 50 in good health and CMV-seropositive. Each CDR3 is given with its conserved first and last residue. D genes are given only for firm matches. Clone size is not always given. Where it is, it says once, few, many or a class for expanded clones.

j_call: TRBJ1-5; v_call: TRBV2; clone_size: .; d_call: TRBD1; cdr3_nt: TGTGCCAGCAGTGTGCTCGGGACAGTTAATCAGCCCCAGCATTTT; cdr3_aa: CASSVLGTVNQPQHF
j_call: TRBJ2-7; v_call: TRBV5-1; clone_size: few; d_call: .; cdr3_nt: TGCGCCAGCAGCTTAAGGCTAGCCGACTACGAGCAGTACTTC; cdr3_aa: CASSLRLADYEQYF
j_call: TRBJ2-1; v_call: TRBV10-3; clone_size: .; d_call: TRBD2; cdr3_nt: TGTGCCATCAGTGACACGAGGCGGGGGTTAGCCAACAATGAGCAGTTCTTC; cdr3_aa: CAISDTRRGLANNEQFF
j_call: TRBJ1-5; v_call: TRBV5-8; clone_size: few; d_call: TRBD1; cdr3_nt: TGTGCCAGCAGCGAGGTGGGACAGATTCTTAGCAATCAGCCCCAGCATTTT; cdr3_aa: CASSEVGQILSNQPQHF
j_call: TRBJ2-7; v_call: TRBV5-1; clone_size: few; d_call: .; cdr3_nt: TGCGCCAGCAGGAGCGGGCTGACTTCCCACGAGCAGTACTTC; cdr3_aa: CASRSGLTSHEQYF
j_call: TRBJ1-1; v_call: TRBV7-6; clone_size: once; d_call: .; cdr3_nt: TGTGCCAGCAGCCTTTGGGAGGGTGTGGGGGTCCTGAACACTGAAGCTTTCTTT; cdr3_aa: CASSLWEGVGVLNTEAFF
j_call: TRBJ2-3; v_call: TRBV10-3; clone_size: few; d_call: TRBD2; cdr3_nt: TGTGCCATCAGTGAGTCGCCCTCGGGAGTAGGTAGCGGGGGGTACACAGATACGCAGTATTTT; cdr3_aa: CAISESPSGVGSGGYTDTQYF
j_call: TRBJ2-1; v_call: TRBV7-2; clone_size: .; d_call: TRBD2; cdr3_nt: TGTGCCAGCAGCCCCCTAACTAGCGGGAGTGGTTATGAGCAGTTCTTC; cdr3_aa: CASSPLTSGSGYEQFF
j_call: TRBJ1-5; v_call: TRBV19; clone_size: .; d_call: .; cdr3_nt: TGTGCCAGCTCAGGGAACTTCAATCAGCCCCAGCATTTT; cdr3_aa: CASSGNFNQPQHF
j_call: TRBJ2-7; v_call: TRBV15; clone_size: .; d_call: TRBD2; cdr3_nt: TGTGCCACCAGCAGAGGACGGACTAGCGGGCTTGTCCTTGCCTACGAGCAGTACTTC; cdr3_aa: CATSRGRTSGLVLAYEQYF
j_call: TRBJ2-1; v_call: TRBV5-1; clone_size: .; d_call: TRBD2; cdr3_nt: TGCGCCAGCAGCCCCGGACTAGAGGGGAATGAGCAGTTCTTC; cdr3_aa: CASSPGLEGNEQFF
j_call: TRBJ2-7; v_call: TRBV6-1; clone_size: .; d_call: .; cdr3_nt: TGTGCCAGCAGTGAAGCTCTGACAGGGACTTCCTACGAGCAGTACTTC; cdr3_aa: CASSEALTGTSYEQYF
j_call: TRBJ2-2; v_call: TRBV5-6; clone_size: many; d_call: .; cdr3_nt: TGTGCCAGCAGCGGGGGGAGACAGTCCCCAATGATGGGCACCGGGGAGCTGTTTTTT; cdr3_aa: CASSGGRQSPMMGTGELFF
j_call: TRBJ2-3; v_call: TRBV15; clone_size: .; d_call: .; cdr3_nt: TGTGCCACCAGCCCGGGGGACACAGATACGCAGTATTTT; cdr3_aa: CATSPGDTDTQYF
j_call: TRBJ2-7; v_call: TRBV7-8; clone_size: .; d_call: .; cdr3_nt: TGTGCCAGCAGCCGGAGGGACGAGCAGTACTTC; cdr3_aa: CASSRRDEQYF
j_call: TRBJ1-2; v_call: TRBV11-2; clone_size: .; d_call: TRBD1; cdr3_nt: TGTGCCAGCAGCTCGTCCGGGACAGGCCCCTATGGCTACACCTTC; cdr3_aa: CASSSSGTGPYGYTF
j_call: TRBJ2-7; v_call: TRBV7-2; clone_size: .; d_call: TRBD1; cdr3_nt: TGTGCCAGCAGCTTGGGTGGGACAGGGGACTACGAGCAGTACTTC; cdr3_aa: CASSLGGTGDYEQYF
j_call: TRBJ1-5; v_call: TRBV6-1; clone_size: .; d_call: .; cdr3_nt: TGTGCCAGCAGTGAACAGGGCAATCAGCCCCAGCATTTT; cdr3_aa: CASSEQGNQPQHF
j_call: TRBJ2-5; v_call: TRBV6-6; clone_size: .; d_call: .; cdr3_nt: TGTGCCAGCAGTGTGACAGCTTCCCAAGAGACCCAGTACTTC; cdr3_aa: CASSVTASQETQYF
j_call: TRBJ1-4; v_call: TRBV28; clone_size: .; d_call: .; cdr3_nt: TGTGCCAGCAGTGCGATCGGGGGGACAACTAATGAAAAACTGTTTTTT; cdr3_aa: CASSAIGGTTNEKLFF
j_call: TRBJ2-3; v_call: TRBV27; clone_size: once; d_call: TRBD2; cdr3_nt: TGTGCCAGCAGTTCCGATGGATCACTAGCGGGGGGGGAACAGGCGCAGTATTTT; cdr3_aa: CASSSDGSLAGGEQAQYF
j_call: TRBJ1-3; v_call: TRBV30; clone_size: .; d_call: .; cdr3_nt: TGTGCCTGGAGGAATGGGGCCTCAGGAAACACCATATATTTT; cdr3_aa: CAWRNGASGNTIYF
j_call: TRBJ2-1; v_call: TRBV9; clone_size: .; d_call: .; cdr3_nt: TGTGCCAGCAGCCTAGGACTCGGTACAATTCTGATTTCCTACAATGAGCAGTTCTTC; cdr3_aa: CASSLGLGTILISYNEQFF
j_call: TRBJ1-1; v_call: TRBV5-1; clone_size: .; d_call: TRBD1; cdr3_nt: TGCGCCAGCAGCTTAGAAGGGGGCGGTGGCACTGAAGCTTTCTTT; cdr3_aa: CASSLEGGGGTEAFF
j_call: TRBJ2-7; v_call: TRBV6-5; clone_size: .; d_call: TRBD2; cdr3_nt: TGTGCCAGCAGTTACCCTAGGGCTAGCGGGAGACACGAGCAGTACTTC; cdr3_aa: CASSYPRASGRHEQYF
j_call: TRBJ2-1; v_call: TRBV5-1; clone_size: .; d_call: TRBD2; cdr3_nt: TGCGCCAGCAGCGTGGCTAGCGGGAGGGGATACAATGAGCAGTTCTTC; cdr3_aa: CASSVASGRGYNEQFF
j_call: TRBJ1-5; v_call: TRBV4-2; clone_size: few; d_call: TRBD1; cdr3_nt: TGTGCCAGCAGCCAATCGGGACAGGGGAATCAGCCCCAGCATTTT; cdr3_aa: CASSQSGQGNQPQHF
j_call: TRBJ2-2; v_call: TRBV9; clone_size: .; d_call: TRBD2; cdr3_nt: TGTGCCAGCAGCGTAGAGGCAGCGGGAGTATCTGGGGAGCTGTTTTTT; cdr3_aa: CASSVEAAGVSGELFF
j_call: TRBJ1-4; v_call: TRBV5-1; clone_size: .; d_call: TRBD1; cdr3_nt: TGCGCCAGCAGAACGGGACAGCCCAATGAAAAACTGTTTTTT; cdr3_aa: CASRTGQPNEKLFF
j_call: TRBJ2-7; v_call: TRBV29-1; clone_size: .; d_call: TRBD1; cdr3_nt: TGCAGCGTTGGACAGGGGGTTACCTACGAGCAGTACTTC; cdr3_aa: CSVGQGVTYEQYF
j_call: TRBJ2-1; v_call: TRBV5-6; clone_size: .; d_call: .; cdr3_nt: TGTGCCAGCAGCCCCTATGGGGACCCGGGAGACAATGAGCAGTTCTTC; cdr3_aa: CASSPYGDPGDNEQFF
j_call: TRBJ1-1; v_call: TRBV2; clone_size: .; d_call: .; cdr3_nt: TGTGCCAGCAGTGGGCCGACAGGTGAAGCTTTCTTT; cdr3_aa: CASSGPTGEAFF
j_call: TRBJ1-5; v_call: TRBV13; clone_size: .; d_call: .; cdr3_nt: TGTGCCAGCAGCCATGGCAGGGACAATCAGCCCCAGCATTTT; cdr3_aa: CASSHGRDNQPQHF